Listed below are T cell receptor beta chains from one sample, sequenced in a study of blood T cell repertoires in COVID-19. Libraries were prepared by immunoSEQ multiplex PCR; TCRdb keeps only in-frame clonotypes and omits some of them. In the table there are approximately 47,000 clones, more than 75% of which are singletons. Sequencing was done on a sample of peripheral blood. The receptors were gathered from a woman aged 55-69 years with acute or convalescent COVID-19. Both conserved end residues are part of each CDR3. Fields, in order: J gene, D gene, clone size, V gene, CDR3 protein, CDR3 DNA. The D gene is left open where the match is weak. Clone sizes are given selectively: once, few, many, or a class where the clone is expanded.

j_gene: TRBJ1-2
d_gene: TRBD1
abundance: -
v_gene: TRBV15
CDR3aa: CATSRETGSYGYTF
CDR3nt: TGTGCCACCAGCAGAGAGACAGGGAGTTATGGCTACACCTTC

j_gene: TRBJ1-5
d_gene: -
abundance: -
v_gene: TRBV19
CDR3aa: CASSPGLINQPQHF
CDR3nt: TGTGCCAGTAGTCCTGGACTGATCAATCAGCCCCAGCATTTT

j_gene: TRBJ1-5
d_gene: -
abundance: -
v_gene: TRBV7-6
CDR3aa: CASSLEWGSNQPQHF
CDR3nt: TGTGCCAGCAGCTTAGAATGGGGCTCCAATCAGCCCCAGCATTTT

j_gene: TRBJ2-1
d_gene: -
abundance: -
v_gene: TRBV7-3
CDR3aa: CASSLTRGPYNEQFF
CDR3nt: TGTGCCAGCAGCTTAACCCGTGGGCCCTACAATGAGCAGTTCTTC

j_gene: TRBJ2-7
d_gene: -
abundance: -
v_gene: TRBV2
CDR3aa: CASLYQGNSYEQYF
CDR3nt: TGTGCCAGCTTATACCAGGGGAACTCCTACGAGCAGTACTTC

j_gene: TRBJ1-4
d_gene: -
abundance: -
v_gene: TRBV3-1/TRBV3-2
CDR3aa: CASSQRQGHEKLFF
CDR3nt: TGTGCCAGCAGCCAACGTCAGGGCCATGAAAAACTGTTTTTT

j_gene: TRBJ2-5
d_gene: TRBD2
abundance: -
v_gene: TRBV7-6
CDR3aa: CASSSSSGRAGETQYF
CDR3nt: TGTGCCAGCAGTTCTTCTAGCGGGAGGGCCGGAGAGACCCAGTACTTC

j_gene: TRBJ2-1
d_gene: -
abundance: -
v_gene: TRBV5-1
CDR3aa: CASSLIQVGAQGEQFF
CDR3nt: TGCGCCAGCAGCTTGATACAGGTTGGGGCACAAGGTGAGCAGTTCTTC

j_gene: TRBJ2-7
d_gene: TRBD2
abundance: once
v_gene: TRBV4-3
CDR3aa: CASSQEGIAGNTYEQYF
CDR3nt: TGCGCCAGCAGCCAAGAAGGTATAGCGGGGAACACTTACGAGCAGTACTTC

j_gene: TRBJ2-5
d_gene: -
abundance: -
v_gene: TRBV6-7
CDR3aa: CASGFWVGPSETQYF
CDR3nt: TGTGCCAGCGGGTTTTGGGTGGGGCCCTCAGAGACCCAGTACTTC

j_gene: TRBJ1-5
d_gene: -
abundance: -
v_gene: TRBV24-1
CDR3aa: CASIGRDNSNQPQHF
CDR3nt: TGTGCCTCCATAGGCAGGGATAATAGCAATCAGCCCCAGCATTTT

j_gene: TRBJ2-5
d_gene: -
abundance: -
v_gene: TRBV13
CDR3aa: CASSLVVGAGETQYF
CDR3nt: TGTGCCAGCAGCTTAGTCGTAGGCGCGGGGGAGACCCAGTACTTC

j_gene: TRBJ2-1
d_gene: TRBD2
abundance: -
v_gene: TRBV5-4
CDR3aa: CASSSPSGRAYNEQFF
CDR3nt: TGTGCCAGCAGCTCTCCTAGCGGGAGAGCTTACAATGAGCAGTTCTTC

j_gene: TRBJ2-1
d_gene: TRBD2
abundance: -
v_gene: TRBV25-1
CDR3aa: CASSISGSSYNEQFF
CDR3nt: TGTGCCAGCTCTATTAGCGGGAGCTCCTACAATGAGCAGTTCTTC

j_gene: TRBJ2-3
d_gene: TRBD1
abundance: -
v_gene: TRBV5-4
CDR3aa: CASSRDRPTDTQYF
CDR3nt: TGTGCCAGCAGCCGGGACAGACCCACAGATACGCAGTATTTT

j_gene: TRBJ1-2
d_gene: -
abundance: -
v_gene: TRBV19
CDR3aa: CASSAVALAGGYTF
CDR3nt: TGTGCCAGTAGTGCGGTGGCCCTAGCTGGTGGCTACACCTTC

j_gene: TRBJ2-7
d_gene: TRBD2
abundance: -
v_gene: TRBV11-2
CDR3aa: CASRDLAGANYEQYF
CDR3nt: TGTGCCAGCAGAGACCTAGCGGGAGCAAACTACGAGCAGTACTTC

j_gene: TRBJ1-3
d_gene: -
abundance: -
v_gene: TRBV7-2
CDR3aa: CASSLKTGFGNTIYF
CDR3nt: TGTGCCAGCAGCTTAAAGACCGGGTTTGGAAACACCATATATTTT

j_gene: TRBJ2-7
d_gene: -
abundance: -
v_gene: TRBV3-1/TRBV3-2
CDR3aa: CASSLFTGDEQYF
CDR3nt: TGTGCCAGCAGTCTCTTTACGGGGGACGAGCAGTACTTC

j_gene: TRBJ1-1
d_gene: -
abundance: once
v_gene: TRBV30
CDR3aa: CAWSVSGSVAFF
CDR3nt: TGTGCCTGGAGTGTTTCAGGGTCGGTAGCTTTCTTT

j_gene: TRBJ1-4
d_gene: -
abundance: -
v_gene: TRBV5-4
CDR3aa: CASSPQGPNEKLFF
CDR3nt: TGTGCCAGCAGCCCACAGGGCCCTAATGAAAAACTGTTTTTT

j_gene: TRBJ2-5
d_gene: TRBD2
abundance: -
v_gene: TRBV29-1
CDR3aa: CSVERGTSGRWGETQYF
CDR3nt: TGCAGCGTTGAGAGGGGGACTAGCGGGAGATGGGGAGAGACCCAGTACTTC

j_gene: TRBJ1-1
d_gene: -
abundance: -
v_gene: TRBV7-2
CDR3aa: CASSRDMGTEAFF
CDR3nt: TGTGCCAGCAGCCGGGACATGGGCACTGAAGCTTTCTTT

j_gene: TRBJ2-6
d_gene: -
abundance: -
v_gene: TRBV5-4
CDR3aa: CASSLGGEAANVLTF
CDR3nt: TGTGCCAGCAGCTTAGGGGGGGAGGCGGCCAACGTCCTGACTTTC

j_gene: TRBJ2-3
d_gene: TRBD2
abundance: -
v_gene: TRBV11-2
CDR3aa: CASIPSGGTDTQYF
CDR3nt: TGTGCCAGCATTCCTAGCGGGGGCACAGATACGCAGTATTTT

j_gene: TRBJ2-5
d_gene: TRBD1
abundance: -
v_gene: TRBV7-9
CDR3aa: CASSFDRVETQYF
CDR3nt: TGTGCCAGCAGCTTCGACAGGGTAGAGACCCAGTACTTC

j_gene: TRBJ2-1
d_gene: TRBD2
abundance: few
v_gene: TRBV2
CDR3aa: CASMRRGGHNEQFF
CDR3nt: TGTGCCAGCATGAGAAGGGGAGGGCACAATGAGCAGTTCTTC

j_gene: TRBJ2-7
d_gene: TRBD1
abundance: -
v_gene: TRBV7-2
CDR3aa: CASSLVSSGQVVEQYF
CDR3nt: TGTGCCAGCAGCTTAGTGTCTTCCGGACAGGTGGTCGAGCAGTACTTC

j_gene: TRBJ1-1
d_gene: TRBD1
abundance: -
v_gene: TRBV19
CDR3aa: CASSLRTGADTEAFF
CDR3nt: TGTGCCAGTAGTCTCCGGACAGGGGCGGACACTGAAGCTTTCTTT

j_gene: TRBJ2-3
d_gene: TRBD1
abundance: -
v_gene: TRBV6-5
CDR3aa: CASTLGTGGADTQYF
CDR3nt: TGTGCCAGCACCCTAGGGACAGGGGGGGCAGATACGCAGTATTTT

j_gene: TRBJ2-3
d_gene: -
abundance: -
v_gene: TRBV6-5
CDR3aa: CASSEAGAQTDTQYF
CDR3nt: TGTGCCAGCTCCGAGGCGGGGGCTCAGACAGATACGCAGTATTTT

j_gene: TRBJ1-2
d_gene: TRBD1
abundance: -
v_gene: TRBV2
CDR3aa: CASSEGTGGNYGYTF
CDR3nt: TGTGCCAGCAGTGAAGGGACAGGGGGAAACTATGGCTACACCTTC

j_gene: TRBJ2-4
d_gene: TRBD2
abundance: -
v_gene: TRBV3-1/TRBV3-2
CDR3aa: CASSQGLVGAWIQYF
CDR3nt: TGTGCCAGCAGCCAGGGACTAGTAGGGGCCTGGATTCAGTACTTC

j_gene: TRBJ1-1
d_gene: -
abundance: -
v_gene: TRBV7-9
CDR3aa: CASSLGQGVEAFF
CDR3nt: TGTGCCAGCAGCTTAGGGCAGGGCGTTGAAGCTTTCTTT

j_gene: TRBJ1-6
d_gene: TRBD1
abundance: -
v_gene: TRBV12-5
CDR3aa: CASGSGQGDSSPLHF
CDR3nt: TGTGCTAGTGGCTCCGGACAGGGTGATAGTTCACCCCTCCACTTT

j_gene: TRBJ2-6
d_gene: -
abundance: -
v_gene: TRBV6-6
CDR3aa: CASSYLAGANVLTF
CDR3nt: TGTGCCAGCAGTTACTTAGCTGGGGCCAACGTCCTGACTTTC

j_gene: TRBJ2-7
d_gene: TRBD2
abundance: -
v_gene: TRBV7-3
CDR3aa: CASSANAGTSEPFYEQYF
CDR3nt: TGTGCCAGCAGCGCAAACGCCGGGACTAGCGAGCCATTTTACGAGCAGTACTTC

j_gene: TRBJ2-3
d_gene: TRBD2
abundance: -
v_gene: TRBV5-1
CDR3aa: CASSPGGDPSTDTQYF
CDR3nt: TGCGCCAGCAGCCCTGGGGGGGATCCTAGCACAGATACGCAGTATTTT

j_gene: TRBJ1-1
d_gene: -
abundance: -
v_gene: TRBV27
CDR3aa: CASRLQGVNTEAFF
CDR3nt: TGTGCCAGCAGACTGCAGGGCGTGAACACTGAAGCTTTCTTT

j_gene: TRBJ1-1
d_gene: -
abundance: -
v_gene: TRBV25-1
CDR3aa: CASSPRGGGTEAFF
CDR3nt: TGTGCCAGCAGCCCAAGGGGCGGGGGCACTGAAGCTTTCTTT

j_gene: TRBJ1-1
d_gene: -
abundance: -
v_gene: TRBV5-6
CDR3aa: CASSWGQTNTEAFF
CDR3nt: TGTGCCAGCAGCTGGGGACAAACGAACACTGAAGCTTTCTTT

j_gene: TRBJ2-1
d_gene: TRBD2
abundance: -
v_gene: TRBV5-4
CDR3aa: CASSLVGGGSYNEQFF
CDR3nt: TGTGCCAGCAGCTTGGTGGGCGGGGGTTCTTACAATGAGCAGTTCTTC

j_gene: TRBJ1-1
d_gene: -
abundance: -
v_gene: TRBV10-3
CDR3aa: CAISLDRSNTEAFF
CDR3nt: TGTGCCATCAGTCTGGACAGATCGAACACTGAAGCTTTCTTT

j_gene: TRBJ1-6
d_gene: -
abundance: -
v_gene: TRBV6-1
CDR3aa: CASSEVSVNSPLHF
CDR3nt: TGTGCCAGCAGTGAAGTGTCGGTTAATTCACCCCTCCACTTT

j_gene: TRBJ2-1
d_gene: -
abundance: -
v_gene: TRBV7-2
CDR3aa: CASSPTYYNEQFF
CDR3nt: TGTGCCAGCAGCCCTACCTACTACAATGAGCAGTTCTTC

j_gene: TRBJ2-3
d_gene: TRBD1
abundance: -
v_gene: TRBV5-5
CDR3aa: CASSGTRGFGTDTQYF
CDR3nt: TGTGCCAGCAGCGGCACCAGGGGGTTCGGCACAGATACGCAGTATTTT

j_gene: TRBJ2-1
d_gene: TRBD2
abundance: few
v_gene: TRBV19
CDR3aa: CASSIGRQGGRSGEQFF
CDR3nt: TGTGCCAGTAGTATAGGTCGTCAGGGCGGGAGGAGTGGTGAGCAGTTCTTC